This is a list of T cell receptor beta chains from one sample in a study of Ad26.COV2.S vaccination and SARS-CoV-2 variants. TCRdb's copy holds only in-frame clones and misses some; the assay was immunoSEQ multiplex PCR. This table holds roughly 380,000 clones, 92% found once. This sample comprised peripheral blood, obtained after recovery from COVID-19. The receptors derive from a human donor who had recovered from COVID-19. Each CDR3 is given without its conserved first and last residue.

V gene: TRBV4-1
CDR3 protein: ASSQDRTGGTTDTQY

V gene: TRBV11-2
CDR3 protein: ASSSSGLAGYT

V gene: TRBV6-5
CDR3 protein: ASSDRSGNTIY

V gene: TRBV5-4
CDR3 protein: ASSFRDRVYEQY

V gene: TRBV5-6
CDR3 protein: ASSLQRGFEQF

V gene: TRBV10-1
CDR3 protein: ASSESGQRF

V gene: TRBV4-1
CDR3 protein: ASSQSLRTEAF

V gene: TRBV7-2
CDR3 protein: ASSREGQGDQPQH

V gene: TRBV19
CDR3 protein: ASIGTHQGGELF

V gene: TRBV11-3
CDR3 protein: ASSYDRGGNEQF

V gene: TRBV19
CDR3 protein: ASSIEAGGSEQF

V gene: TRBV10-3
CDR3 protein: AISELQQGAGNQPQH

V gene: TRBV6-5
CDR3 protein: ASRGTGSTQPQH

V gene: TRBV19
CDR3 protein: ASSKLGTYQETQY

V gene: TRBV10-3
CDR3 protein: AISEPNRGNQPQH

V gene: TRBV3-1/TRBV3-2
CDR3 protein: ASSPTRTGTNGYT

V gene: TRBV18
CDR3 protein: ASSPQTGNTEAF

V gene: TRBV6-1
CDR3 protein: ASSGGQGRRTEAF

V gene: TRBV4-1
CDR3 protein: ASSPSGGTGHTGELF

V gene: TRBV7-9
CDR3 protein: ASSSVDRVNTGELF

V gene: TRBV18
CDR3 protein: ASSPVDRLNTEAF

V gene: TRBV18
CDR3 protein: ASSPVSSYEQY

V gene: TRBV9
CDR3 protein: ASSVVPGARDTEAF

V gene: TRBV28
CDR3 protein: ASNLGGKRNQPQH

V gene: TRBV3-1/TRBV3-2
CDR3 protein: ASSQGTSGNTDTQY

V gene: TRBV9
CDR3 protein: ASKEGPMNTEAF